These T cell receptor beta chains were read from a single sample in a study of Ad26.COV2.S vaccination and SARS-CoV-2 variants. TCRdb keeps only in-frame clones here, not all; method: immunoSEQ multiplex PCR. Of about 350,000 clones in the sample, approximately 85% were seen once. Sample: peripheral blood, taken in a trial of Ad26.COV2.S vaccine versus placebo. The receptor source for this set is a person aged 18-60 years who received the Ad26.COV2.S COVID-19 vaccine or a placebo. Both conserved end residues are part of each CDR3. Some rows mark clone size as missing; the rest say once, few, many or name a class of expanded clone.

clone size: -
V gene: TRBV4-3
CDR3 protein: CASSQEGTGIAYEQYF

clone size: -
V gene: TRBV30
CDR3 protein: CAWRAGGSGNTIYF

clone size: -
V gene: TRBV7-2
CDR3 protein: CASSSMAGGSKNIQYF

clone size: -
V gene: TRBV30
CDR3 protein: CAWSPIDRLRSYNSPLHF

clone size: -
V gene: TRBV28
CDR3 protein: CASIIRGQDEQFF

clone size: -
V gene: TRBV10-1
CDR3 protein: CASSLGRNTEAFF

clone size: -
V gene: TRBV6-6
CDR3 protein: CASSVQGRNTEAFF

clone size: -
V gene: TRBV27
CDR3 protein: CASSLRKYNSPLHF

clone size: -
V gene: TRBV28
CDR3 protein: CASSLSFGREGYGYTF

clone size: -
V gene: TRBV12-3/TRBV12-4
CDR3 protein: CASSTRQGGYTF

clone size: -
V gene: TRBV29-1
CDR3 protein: CSVGFGNTEAFF

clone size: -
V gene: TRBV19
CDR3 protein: CASSNGVRTTGELFF

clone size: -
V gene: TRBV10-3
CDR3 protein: CAISEREEAFF

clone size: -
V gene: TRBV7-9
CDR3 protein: CASSLVFYLVTSNTEAFF

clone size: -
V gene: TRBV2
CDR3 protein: CASSEVGTGTDTQYF

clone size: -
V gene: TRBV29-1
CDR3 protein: CSDETGHIPCYGYTF

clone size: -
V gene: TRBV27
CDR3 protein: CASSGQLKTSLSTDTQYF

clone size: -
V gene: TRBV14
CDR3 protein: CASSQLSRREDSGSITGELFF

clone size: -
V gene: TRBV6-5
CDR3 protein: CASSYLRGDYGYTF

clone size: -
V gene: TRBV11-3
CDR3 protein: CASSLVGAQSNSPLHF

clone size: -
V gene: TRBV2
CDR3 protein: CASRVGTYNEQFF

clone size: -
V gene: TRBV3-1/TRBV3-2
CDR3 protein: CASSQEGGRAPFKRANVLTF

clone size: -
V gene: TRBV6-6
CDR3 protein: CASSAPGGGLNTEAFF

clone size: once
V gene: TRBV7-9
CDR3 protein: CASSPRAGQEGGGANVLTF

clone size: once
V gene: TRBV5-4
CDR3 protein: CASSLRSGANTGELFF

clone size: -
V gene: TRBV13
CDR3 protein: CASSLRFSGEKLFF

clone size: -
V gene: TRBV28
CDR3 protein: CASSWKTGGSRGYTF

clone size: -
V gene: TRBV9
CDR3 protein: CASSAQVGSGNTIYF

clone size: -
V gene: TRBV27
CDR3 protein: CASRTDPYGYTF